These T cell receptor beta chains were read from a single sample in a study of CD8+CD57+ T cells in acquired aplastic anemia. One entry per CDR3 protein, called by TCRdb with MiXCR from the reads. The table records approximately 470,000 distinct CDR3 sequences, roughly a third of them present only once. Sequenced: sorted CD4+, CD8+, or CD8+CD57+ T cells (not recorded which) from PBMCs. The origin of the receptors is a human donor with aplastic anemia. Both conserved end residues are part of each CDR3. D genes are given only for firm matches. Rows give clone size only sometimes, using once, few, many, or a class for an expanded clone.

>TRBJ1-6|-|many|TRBV7-9
CASSLDSSNSPLHF
TGTGCCAGCAGCTTGGACAGTTCTAATTCACCCCTCCACTTT
>TRBJ2-3|-|many|TRBV11-2
CASSLGGLRTDTQYF
TGTGCCAGCAGCTTAGGGGGTCTGCGCACAGATACGCAGTATTTT
>TRBJ1-1|-|many|TRBV7-3
CASSSQGWNTEAFF
TGTGCCAGCAGCTCTCAAGGGTGGAACACTGAAGCTTTCTTT
>TRBJ2-3|-|-|TRBV29-1
CSLGRTDTQYF
TGCAGCTTGGGGCGCACAGATACGCAGTATTTT
>TRBJ2-7|-|-|TRBV12-3/TRBV12-4
CASSLLADPYEQYF
TGTGCCAGCAGTTTATTGGCGGACCCCTACGAGCAGTACTTC
>TRBJ1-2|-|many|TRBV2
CASSVLRDRGYTF
TGTGCCAGCAGTGTTCTCAGAGATCGAGGCTACACCTTC
>TRBJ2-2|-|many|TRBV15
CATSPGLDSVGELFF
TGTGCCACCAGCCCAGGGCTCGACAGTGTCGGGGAGCTGTTTTTT
>TRBJ1-2|-|-|TRBV5-1
CASSGGPPGYGYTF
TGCGCCAGCAGCGGGGGACCTCCGGGCTATGGCTACACCTTC
>TRBJ2-2|-|-|TRBV15
CAISRDWSLNTGELFF
TGTGCCATCAGCAGAGATTGGTCACTGAACACCGGGGAGCTGTTTTTT
>TRBJ1-6|-|-|TRBV5-8
CASSLVRWNSPLHF
TGTGCCAGCAGCTTGGTCAGGTGGAATTCACCCCTCCACTTT
>TRBJ2-1|TRBD1|few|TRBV6-1
CASSSGQASYNEQFF
TGTGCCAGCAGTAGTGGACAGGCCTCCTACAATGAGCAGTTCTTC
>TRBJ1-1|TRBD1|many|TRBV10-3
CAISESGGTDEAFF
TGTGCCATCAGTGAGTCGGGCGGGACAGATGAAGCTTTCTTT
>TRBJ2-3|-|many|TRBV7-9
CASSPPTDTQYF
TGTGCCAGCAGCCCACCCACAGATACGCAGTATTTT
>TRBJ2-5|-|once|TRBV7-2
CASSFDRQGGETQYF
TGTGCCAGCAGCTTCGATCGCCAAGGAGGGGAGACCCAGTACTTC
>TRBJ2-7|-|-|TRBV2
CASYGSGGEQYF
TGTGCCAGCTACGGATCCGGGGGCGAGCAGTACTTC
>TRBJ1-2|TRBD1|-|TRBV19
CASMDRIYGYTF
TGTGCCAGTATGGACAGGATCTATGGCTACACCTTC
>TRBJ1-3|-|-|TRBV4-1
CASSQDPNSGNTIYF
TGCGCCAGCAGCCAAGACCCGAACTCTGGAAACACCATATATTTT
>TRBJ2-2|-|-|TRBV6-1
CASSEIGELFF
TGTGCCAGCAGTGAGATCGGGGAGCTGTTTTTT
>TRBJ2-2|-|few|TRBV5-1
CASSLMTSANTGELFF
TGCGCCAGCAGCTTAATGACCTCAGCGAACACCGGGGAGCTGTTTTTT
>TRBJ2-7|-|few|TRBV5-8
CASSLYDSRTSEQYF
TGTGCCAGCAGTCTATACGACAGCCGAACCTCCGAGCAGTACTTC
>TRBJ1-1|-|few|TRBV6-1
CASSQQEGDTEAFF
TGTGCCAGCAGTCAACAGGAGGGGGACACTGAAGCTTTCTTT
>TRBJ1-6|-|-|TRBV30
CAWKRRGLYNSPLHF
TGTGCCTGGAAACGGCGGGGCCTTTATAATTCACCCCTCCACTTT
>TRBJ2-1|-|many|TRBV2
CASSASQGRNEQFF
TGTGCCAGCAGTGCGTCACAGGGACGCAATGAGCAGTTCTTC
>TRBJ2-5|-|many|TRBV7-9
CASSPVGTTFRETQYF
TGTGCCAGCAGCCCCGTTGGGACCACTTTCAGAGAGACCCAGTACTTC
>TRBJ2-2|TRBD1|-|TRBV10-1
CASSEGDRSNTGELFF
TGCGCCAGCTCCGAAGGGGACAGATCCAACACCGGGGAGCTGTTTTTT
>TRBJ1-5|-|many|TRBV20-1
CSAKDGNSNQPQHF
TGCAGTGCTAAAGACGGGAATAGCAATCAGCCCCAGCATTTT
>TRBJ2-2|-|few|TRBV11-2
CASSLVLGLRGGELFF
TGTGCCAGCAGCTTAGTTCTAGGGTTGAGAGGGGGGGAGCTGTTTTTT
>TRBJ1-5|-|few|TRBV19
CASISRGNSNQPQHF
TGTGCCAGTATCAGTCGGGGAAATAGCAATCAGCCCCAGCATTTT
>TRBJ2-7|-|-|TRBV19
CAWSVQFGDEQYF
TGTGCCTGGAGTGTACAGTTCGGGGACGAGCAGTACTTC
>TRBJ1-5|TRBD1|many|TRBV5-1
CASSLGTGHQPQHF
TGCGCCAGCAGCTTGGGGACAGGCCATCAGCCCCAGCATTTT
>TRBJ1-5|-|many|TRBV19
CASSILRLYSNQPQHF
TGTGCCAGTAGTATTTTGCGTCTCTATAGCAATCAGCCCCAGCATTTT
>TRBJ2-1|TRBD2|few|TRBV7-6
CASSPRRTSGTDNEQFF
TGTGCCAGCAGCCCACGGCGGACTAGCGGGACCGACAATGAGCAGTTCTTC
>TRBJ2-7|-|many|TRBV2
CASSDPLRDGSYEQYF
TGTGCCAGCAGCGATCCCCTCCGGGACGGATCCTACGAGCAGTACTTC
>TRBJ1-3|-|-|TRBV2
CASSLRQGNTIYF
TGTGCCAGCAGTTTACGACAGGGAAACACCATATATTTT
>TRBJ2-5|TRBD1|few|TRBV3-1
CASSQDGRGNF
TGTGCCAGCAGCCAAGATGGCAGGGGGAACTTC
>TRBJ2-3|TRBD2|few|TRBV9
CASSVAPRSGGGEDTQYF
TGTGCCAGCAGCGTAGCTCCTCGCTCGGGGGGTGGAGAGGATACGCAGTATTTT
>TRBJ1-4|-|many|TRBV19
CASSVGRGRGEKLFF
TGTGCCAGTAGTGTCGGTCGGGGCCGCGGGGAAAAACTGTTTTTT
>TRBJ1-5|-|-|TRBV9
CASSLGPRDQPQHF
TGTGCCAGCAGCCTAGGGCCGCGGGATCAGCCCCAGCATTTT
>TRBJ2-5|TRBD2|few|TRBV5-1
CASSPGTSGSSGETQYF
TGCGCCAGCAGCCCGGGGACTAGCGGGAGCTCGGGGGAGACCCAGTACTTC
>TRBJ2-7|-|few|TRBV10-3
CASSFTEKGEQYF
TGTGCCAGCAGTTTCACCGAAAAGGGGGAGCAGTACTTC
>TRBJ2-7|TRBD1|many|TRBV2
CASTDPPPRDRPTYEQYF
TGTGCCAGCACCGACCCCCCTCCTAGGGACAGGCCAACCTACGAGCAGTACTTC
>TRBJ2-7|TRBD1|-|TRBV7-2
CASSLVRQGVGEQYF
TGTGCCAGCAGCTTAGTGCGACAGGGAGTCGGCGAGCAGTACTTC
>TRBJ2-7|TRBD1|-|TRBV19
CASSGGQSLSDEQYF
TGTGCCAGTAGTGGGGGACAGTCCCTTTCGGACGAGCAGTACTTC
>TRBJ2-7|-|-|TRBV29-1
CSVELSGVASYEQYF
TGCAGCGTTGAATTGAGTGGCGTCGCCTCCTACGAGCAGTACTTC
>TRBJ2-7|-|many|TRBV15
CATSDPDSYEQYF
TGTGCCACCAGCGATCCAGACTCCTACGAGCAGTACTTC
>TRBJ1-1|-|-|TRBV7-9
CASSQDSGVTEAFF
TGTGCCAGCAGCCAAGATTCAGGGGTCACTGAAGCTTTTTTT
>TRBJ1-2|-|many|TRBV4-1
CASSQEGSVSYGYTF
TGCGCCAGCAGCCAAGAGGGCAGCGTATCCTATGGCTACACCTTC
>TRBJ1-1|-|-|TRBV19
CASVRGGMGAFF
TGTGCCAGCGTAAGGGGCGGGATGGGAGCTTTCTTT
>TRBJ2-1|TRBD2|many|TRBV10-1
CASSSSGRSHPREQFF
TGCGCCAGCAGTTCTAGCGGGAGAAGTCACCCAAGGGAGCAGTTCTTC